These T cell receptor beta chains were read from a single sample in a study of CD8 T cells in Susac syndrome. TCRdb re-called the immunoSEQ multiplex PCR reads through MiXCR, storing one row per CDR3 protein. The sample lists about 210,000 distinct CDR3 sequences; about 95% were seen once. Sequenced sample: CD4+ T cells from PBMCs. These receptor sequences come from a human donor with multiple sclerosis. Both conserved end residues are part of each CDR3. A D gene is named only where the DNA matches it firmly. The size entry is marked missing in some rows and otherwise reads once, few, many or a size class.

CDR3nt: TGCAGTGCTAGGACTGCAGGCTACGAGCAGTACTTC
CDR3aa: CSARTAGYEQYF
len: 12
j_gene: TRBJ2-7
abundance: once
v_gene: TRBV20-1
d_gene: NA

CDR3nt: TGTGCCAGCAGTCCTCCTTTCAGGCGAGAGACCCAGTACTTC
CDR3aa: CASSPPFRRETQYF
len: 14
j_gene: TRBJ2-5
abundance: once
v_gene: TRBV6-1
d_gene: NA

CDR3nt: TGCAGCGTTGGGGATAAATTCCCTGACAATGAGCAGTTCTTC
CDR3aa: CSVGDKFPDNEQFF
len: 14
j_gene: TRBJ2-1
abundance: NA
v_gene: TRBV29-1
d_gene: NA

CDR3nt: TGTGCCAGCAGCGTAGAGTTCGGGTCGAGCGGCCCAGAGACCCAGTACTTC
CDR3aa: CASSVEFGSSGPETQYF
len: 17
j_gene: TRBJ2-5
abundance: NA
v_gene: TRBV9
d_gene: NA

CDR3nt: TGTGCCAGCAGCTTAAGGCGGAGGAACACTGAAGCTTTCTTT
CDR3aa: CASSLRRRNTEAFF
len: 14
j_gene: TRBJ1-1
abundance: NA
v_gene: TRBV7-2
d_gene: NA

CDR3nt: TGCAGCGTCCATAGTTACGCGGATGGCTACACCTTC
CDR3aa: CSVHSYADGYTF
len: 12
j_gene: TRBJ1-2
abundance: NA
v_gene: TRBV29-1
d_gene: NA

CDR3nt: TGTGCCAGCAGTGCGGCTAGCGGGGGCCAAGAGACCCAGTACTTC
CDR3aa: CASSAASGGQETQYF
len: 15
j_gene: TRBJ2-5
abundance: once
v_gene: TRBV2
d_gene: TRBD2

CDR3nt: TGTGCCAGCAGGGCAGGGGGCGAGACCCAGTACTTC
CDR3aa: CASRAGGETQYF
len: 12
j_gene: TRBJ2-5
abundance: NA
v_gene: TRBV2
d_gene: TRBD1

CDR3nt: TGTGCCAGCAGCCAGGAGTCCCGTTATGAGCAGTTCTTC
CDR3aa: CASSQESRYEQFF
len: 13
j_gene: TRBJ2-1
abundance: NA
v_gene: TRBV3-1
d_gene: NA

CDR3nt: TGTGCCACCAGCAGAGGGGAGGGAAGGGCCAAAAACATTCAGTACTTC
CDR3aa: CATSRGEGRAKNIQYF
len: 16
j_gene: TRBJ2-4
abundance: NA
v_gene: TRBV15
d_gene: TRBD2

CDR3nt: TGCAGCGTTCCGGACGCTCTGAACACTGAAGCTTTCTTT
CDR3aa: CSVPDALNTEAFF
len: 13
j_gene: TRBJ1-1
abundance: NA
v_gene: TRBV29-1
d_gene: NA

CDR3nt: TGTGCCAGCAGCCAGGCCTTCGGGAGTGGGTCCTACGAGCAGTACTTC
CDR3aa: CASSQAFGSGSYEQYF
len: 16
j_gene: TRBJ2-7
abundance: once
v_gene: TRBV4-2
d_gene: NA

CDR3nt: TGTGCCTGGGGGGGACTAAATGAGCAGTTCTTC
CDR3aa: CAWGGLNEQFF
len: 11
j_gene: TRBJ2-1
abundance: few
v_gene: TRBV30
d_gene: TRBD2

CDR3nt: TGCAGTGCTAGGCGACTAGCGGCCACAGATACGCAGTATTTT
CDR3aa: CSARRLAATDTQYF
len: 14
j_gene: TRBJ2-3
abundance: NA
v_gene: TRBV20-1
d_gene: TRBD2

CDR3nt: TGTGCCAGCAGTGAAGACGGCATCTATGGCTACACCTTC
CDR3aa: CASSEDGIYGYTF
len: 13
j_gene: TRBJ1-2
abundance: NA
v_gene: TRBV6-1
d_gene: NA

CDR3nt: TGCAGTGCTGGAGGACAGGCGGGAGAGCAGTACTTC
CDR3aa: CSAGGQAGEQYF
len: 12
j_gene: TRBJ2-7
abundance: NA
v_gene: TRBV20-1
d_gene: NA